The clone carrying this T cell receptor beta chain was counted a few times. What it binds is unknown. TCRdb's table, derived via immunoSEQ multiplex PCR, lists solely in-frame clones and lacks some. The sample shows some 680,000 clones, 73% of them seen only once. This specimen belongs to a study of shared clonotypes between healthy human individuals. Study-level points and caveats: Donor clonotype sharing was expected to depend on sequencing depth. Estimated richness values were generally larger in naive subsets than in memory subsets.

Per germline, CDR1 SGDLS and CDR2 YYNGEE. CDR3 size: 17 residues. V lost 4 bases and J lost 6; bases outside the gene matches: 10. Material: memory CD4+ T cells sorted from blood. Subset given: CD45RA-negative fraction. The sequence was obtained from a woman under 40 in good health. The chain recombines TRBV9 with TRBJ2-3, with 14 bases matching TRBD2. CDR3 protein: CASSRTRLAGGPDTQYF. DNA for the CDR3: TGTGCCAGCAGCCGTACCCGACTAGCGGGAGGGCCGGATACGCAGTATTTT. Using reference TRBV9 and TRBJ2-3 for the parts outside the CDR3, the full variable domain is DSGVTQTPKHLITATGQRVTLRCSPRSGDLSVYWYQQSLDQGLQFLIQYYNGEERAKGNILERFSAQQFPDLHSELNLSSLELGDSALYFCASSRTRLAGGPDTQYFGPGTRLTVL.